This entry lists 24 T cell receptor beta chains sequenced from one sample in a study of beta chain features in type 1 diabetes. General study points: Among all four CD4+ subsets, Type 1 diabetes patients had TCRB CDR3s that were moderately but significantly shorter.

These TCRs are of unknown antigen specificity. The sequenced template was cDNA made from the entire isolated RNA. The protocol was immunoSEQ multiplex PCR, while the TCRdb copy is restricted to in-frame clones and leaves out a portion. The table lists some 17,000 clones, under 80% of them singletons. The sample comprised stem cell memory CD4+ T cells from blood. The receptor set was obtained from a man younger than 45 with type 1 diabetes.

This clone was seen more than once but under ten times. J is TRBJ2-1 and V is TRBV4-2; 11 bases are shared with TRBD2. CDR1 and CDR2 from the germline V gene are LGHNA and YNFKEQ. This CDR3 spans 16 amino acids. The trim removed 2 bases at V and 7 bases at J, leaving 7 bases unmatched. CDR3 protein: CASSQPGTSGLNEQFF. As DNA, the CDR3 is TGTGCCAGCAGCCAACCCGGGACTAGCGGACTGAATGAGCAGTTCTTC.

The CDR3 DNA is TGCGCCAGCAGCCAAGATGTGGGCATCCTTCGCAATCAGCCCCAGCATTTT. This sequence encodes CASSQDVGILRNQPQHF. V usage is TRBV4-3 and J usage is TRBJ1-5; D remains ambiguous. CDR1 is LGHNA, CDR2 YSLEER, per germline. Between the trimmed V and J ends, which lost 0 bases and 2 bases, there was a span of 14 bases. There are 17 residues in the CDR3.

V usage is TRBV4-3 and J usage is TRBJ2-3; 11 bases map to TRBD2. CDR1 and CDR2 (germline): LGHNA, YSLEER. CDR3 length: 19 amino acids. Trimming cost V 1 base and J 0 bases; bases outside gene matches: 9. CDR3 in amino acids: CASSQGAASGGSSTDTQYF. CDR3 nucleotides: TGCGCCAGCAGCCAAGGGGCGGCTAGCGGGGGGTCAAGCACAGATACGCAGTATTTT.

The CDR3 sequence is CASSIRGAYETQYF. Written as DNA, the CDR3 is TGTGCCAGCAGTATACGGGGGGCTTATGAGACCCAGTACTTC. This chain links TRBV28 with TRBJ2-5; possibly TRBD2 for D (7 bases). In germline, CDR1 is MDHEN, CDR2 SYDVKM. CDR3 length: 14 residues. With 5 bases removed from V and 5 bases from J, the gap between germline ends came to 15 bases.

This clone appeared a few times. The chain uses TRBV29-1 and TRBJ1-5; a weak D match, TRBD1 (6 bases). In germline, CDR1 is SQVTM, CDR2 ANQGSEA. The CDR3 runs 14 residues. Between the trimmed V and J ends, which lost 3 bases and 10 bases, there was a span of 19 bases. The CDR3 DNA sequence: TGCAGCGTTGATCAGGGGTCGAATTCCGGACCCCAGCATTTT. As protein: CSVDQGSNSGPQHF.

The chain links TRBV6-1 to TRBJ1-2, with no clear D. V was clipped by 7 bases and J by 5 bases, with 14 bases between them. In germline, CDR1 is MNHNS, CDR2 SASEGT. This CDR3 region has 13 residues. The CDR3 DNA reads TGTGCCAGCAAATTGGAGGCCTTTTATGGCTACACCTTC. Translation: CASKLEAFYGYTF.

The chain combines TRBV7-2 with TRBJ1-5; 7 nucleotides line up with TRBD1. After removal of 5 bases from V and 2 bases from J, the junction contained 6 bases not matched to a gene. This CDR3 has 15 amino acids. CDR1 is SGHTA, CDR2 FQGNSA, per germline. CDR3 residues: CASSKTGIGNQPQHF. CDR3 coding DNA: TGTGCCAGCAGCAAGACAGGGATTGGCAATCAGCCCCAGCATTTT. Full variable domain (outside the CDR3, taken from reference TRBV7-2 and TRBJ1-5): GAGVSQSPSNKVTEKGKDVELRCDPISGHTALYWYRQSLGQGLEFLIYFQGNSAPDKSGLPSDRFSAERTGGSVSTLTIQRTQQEDSAVYLCASSKTGIGNQPQHFGDGTRLSIL.

The V call is TRBV7-9, the J call TRBJ2-3; TRBD2 might be the D (5 bases). The CDR3 is made up of 14 amino acids. The V end was cut by 2 bases, the J end by 3 bases, with 9 bases between. CDR1 and CDR2 from the germline V gene are SEHNR and FQNEAQ (reference sequence). The CDR3 nucleotides read TGTGCCAGCAGCTTAATTAGCGTGACAGATACGCAGTATTTT. Translating it yields CASSLISVTDTQYF.

The J gene is TRBJ1-4, the V gene TRBV5-5; D is undetermined. Trimming removed 1 base from V and 5 bases from J, with 9 bases in between. The CDR3 totals 14 residues. CDR1 SGHKS and CDR2 YYEKEE come from the germline V gene (reference sequence). This CDR3 is CASSLLAENEKLFF. In DNA, the CDR3 is TGTGCCAGCAGCTTGCTAGCAGAGAATGAAAAACTGTTTTTT.

The chain employs TRBV11-2 and TRBJ2-3; 7 bases fit TRBD2. CDR3 length equals 17 residues. Germline V lookup: CDR1 SGHAT, CDR2 FQNNGV. The V and J ends lost 1 base and 0 bases, in that order; junction bases with no gene match: 7. The CDR3 nucleotides read TGTGCCAGCAGCTTAGGAGGCGGGGGACCTAGCACAGATACGCAGTATTTT. It translates to CASSLGGGGPSTDTQYF.

In its sample, this clone was seen once. The J gene is TRBJ2-1, the V gene TRBV9; 7 nucleotides match TRBD1. Germline loops: CDR1 SGDLS, CDR2 YYNGEE. This CDR3 has 14 amino acids. V was clipped by 3 bases and J by 8 bases; unmatched bases: 8. The CDR3 region has the DNA TGTGCCAGCAGCGCCGGACAGGCCCCCCATGAGCAGTTCTTC. The encoded protein is CASSAGQAPHEQFF.

DNA of the CDR3: TGTGCCAGCAGCTTGGATGGGAGTGAGCAGCCCCAGCATTTT. Encoded protein: CASSLDGSEQPQHF. This sequence joins TRBV5-4 and TRBJ1-5; D unresolved. This CDR3 spans 14 amino acids. V lost 0 bases to trimming and J lost 7 bases, with 11 bases between them. CDR1 is SGHNT and CDR2 is YYREEE in the germline V gene (reference sequence).

V gene TRBV15 combines with J gene TRBJ2-5; 7 bases match TRBD1. This CDR3 has 15 amino acids. In germline, CDR1 is LNHNV, CDR2 YYDKDF (reference sequence). Germline trimming cut 5 bases from V and 5 bases from J; bases unmatched to any gene: 11. Here the CDR3 DNA reads TGTGCCACCAGCGGATCTAGGGGGCGGTGGGAGACCCAGTACTTC. This codes for CATSGSRGRWETQYF.

This sequence joins TRBV27 and TRBJ2-2; no firm D call. V lost 8 bases to trimming and J lost 2 bases, with 12 bases between them. CDR3 length: 14 residues. The V gene's germline CDR1 is MNHEY and CDR2 SMNVEV (reference sequence). The CDR3 coding sequence is TGTGCCAGCCGCCGAGAACCTAACACCGGGGAGCTGTTTTTT. Its protein product is CASRREPNTGELFF.

The gene calls are TRBV11-2 and TRBJ2-3, with 9 bases fitting TRBD2. Germline lookup yields CDR1 SGHAT and CDR2 FQNNGV. V dropped 2 bases and J dropped 5; count of bases not matched to a gene: 11. This CDR3 contains 17 residues. The CDR3 bases are TGTGCCAGCAGCTTATTTGTTAGGGAACTAGCGGGAGATACGCAGTATTTT. It is translated as CASSLFVRELAGDTQYF.

The chain combines TRBV19 with TRBJ1-2; 9 bases are shared with TRBD1. This CDR3 is built from 14 residues. After removal of 9 bases from V and 2 bases from J, the junction contained 7 bases not matched to a gene. Germline V gene lookup returns CDR1 LNHDA and CDR2 SQIVND (reference sequence). The CDR3 coding sequence is TGTGCCAGCAGAACGGGACAGGGAAACTATGGCTACACCTTC. Its protein is CASRTGQGNYGYTF.

The V and J genes are TRBV21-1 and TRBJ2-5; no DNA check was done on the table's D call, TRBD2. TRBJ2-7 matches the DNA end more closely, so the J call is doubtful. TRBV21-1 is marked as a pseudogene. CDR3 size: 13 residues. The CDR3 is CASFVWRVYEQYF. In DNA, the CDR3 is TGTGCCAGCTTCGTTTGGCGGGTCTACGAGCAGTACTTC.

V gene TRBV19 combines with J gene TRBJ2-2; D might be TRBD1 (6 bases). V was cut by 6 bases and J by 3 bases, with 11 bases left in between. The length of the CDR3 is 14 residues. Germline lookup yields CDR1 LNHDA and CDR2 SQIVND (reference sequence). In nucleotides, the CDR3 is TGTGCCAGTAGCCCCGGACAGCACACCGGGGAGCTGTTTTTT. Its protein is CASSPGQHTGELFF.

The chain carries TRBV7-2 and TRBJ2-5, with TRBD2 identical over 9 bases. Per the germline V gene, CDR1 is SGHTA and CDR2 is FQGNSA. This CDR3 spans 16 amino acids. Trimming cost V 3 bases and J 5 bases; bases outside gene matches: 10. CDR3 DNA: TGTGCCAGCAGCTTGGATAGCGGGGGTTCGGGGGAGACCCAGTACTTC. It yields the protein CASSLDSGGSGETQYF.

The chain joins TRBV29-1 to TRBJ2-3; possibly TRBD1 for D (6 bases). V was shortened by 7 bases and J by 0 bases, with 8 bases between the two germline ends. The CDR3 runs 12 residues. CDR1 and CDR2 from the germline V gene are SQVTM and ANQGSEA. The CDR3 here is CSGGQSTDTQYF. CDR3 sequence (DNA): TGCAGCGGTGGACAGAGCACAGATACGCAGTATTTT.

J is TRBJ2-5 and V is TRBV28, with a weak D call TRBD1 (6 bases). Gene TRBJ2-7 matches the end of the DNA better, so the J call may be wrong. The germline V gene encodes CDR1 MDHEN and CDR2 SYDVKM. There are 13 residues in the CDR3. CDR3 nucleotides: TGTGCCAGCAGTCCGGGACAATCCTACGAGCAGTACTTC. It encodes CASSPGQSYEQYF.

V usage is TRBV5-1 and J usage is TRBJ1-2; 7 nucleotides line up with TRBD1. With 6 bases clipped from V and 4 bases from J, the junction kept 9 bases outside the gene matches. The V gene's germline CDR1 is SGHRS and CDR2 YFSETQ. The CDR3 contains 14 residues. Written as DNA, the CDR3 is TGCGCCAGCACTGAACAGGGGTTTGGCTATGGCTACACCTTC. Translation gives CASTEQGFGYGYTF.

This clone has more than one count but fewer than ten. V usage is TRBV5-1 and J usage is TRBJ2-3, with D unresolved. This CDR3 spans 13 amino acids. V lost 0 bases, J lost 6 bases, and 8 bases lay in between. Germline V CDR1 and CDR2: SGHRS, YFSETQ. This CDR3 is CASSLGPGDTQYF. The CDR3, as DNA: TGCGCCAGCAGCTTGGGACCCGGGGATACGCAGTATTTT. The entire variable domain, with the rest obtained from reference TRBV5-1 and TRBJ2-3, is as follows: KAGVTQTPRYLIKTRGQQVTLSCSPISGHRSVSWYQQTPGQGLQFLFEYFSETQRNKGNFPGRFSGRQFSNSRSEMNVSTLELGDSALYLCASSLGPGDTQYFGPGTRLTVL.

J is TRBJ2-3 and V is TRBV5-6; possibly TRBD2 for D (6 bases). Germline values: CDR1 SGHDT, CDR2 YYEEEE. This CDR3 has 15 residues. The V end was cut by 3 bases, the J end by 0 bases, with 11 bases between. The DNA of the CDR3 is TGTGCCAGCAGCTGGGGGGTGACGAGCACAGATACGCAGTATTTT. This gives the protein CASSWGVTSTDTQYF.